This T cell receptor (beta chain) was identified during a study of blood T cell repertoires in COVID-19. The trim removed 7 bases at V and 0 bases at J, leaving 6 bases unmatched. This CDR3 region has 15 residues. Germline assignment: CDR1 MDHEN and CDR2 SYDVKM. For recovered donors of Cohort 3, there were two negative PCRs, clearance, or symptom resolution. Measured with immunoSEQ multiplex PCR; TCRdb has only the in-frame clones, and not every one. The sample records around 300,000 clones, approximately 92% being singletons. The TCR sequence derives from a woman younger than 30 who had recovered from COVID-19. The V call is TRBV28, the J call TRBJ1-5, with TRBD1 matching over 7 bases. The sample was PBMCs or T cells enriched from blood (not recorded which). The CDR3 spells CASNIRGYSNQPQHF. Written as DNA, the CDR3 is TGTGCCAGCAATATCAGGGGGTATAGCAATCAGCCCCAGCATTTT.